Below are 21 T cell receptor beta chains sequenced from a single sample in a study of T cell clonality in common variable immunodeficiency. Study findings and constraints: Fewer deletions and N-nucleotide insertions were reportedly seen in common variable immunodeficiency TCR beta sequences.

For these TCRs, the target antigens are not known. TCRdb's table, derived via immunoSEQ multiplex PCR, lists solely in-frame clones and lacks some. The record shows tens of thousands of clones for this sample, with no singletons present. Material: peripheral blood mononuclear cells. The receptor source for this set is a human donor with common variable immunodeficiency.

This clone was seen repeatedly, ten times or more. The read gets to within 3 residues of the CDR3 end, and the germline J gene fills in the rest. The V call is TRBV14, the J call TRBJ2-1; D is ambiguous. CDR1 is SGHDN, CDR2 FVKESK, per germline. V was trimmed by 0 bases and J by 6 bases, leaving 15 bases between them. The CDR3 runs to 16 residues. The covered CDR3 bases are TGTGCCAGCAGCCAAGATTTGTATTTCACTCTCAATGAG. It yields the protein CASSQDLYFTLNE. The CDR3, in full, reads CASSQDLYFTLNEQFF. Drawing the rest from reference TRBV14 and TRBJ2-1, the complete variable domain is EAGVTQFPSHSVIEKGQTVTLRCDPISGHDNLYWYRRVMGKEIKFLLHFVKESKQDESGMPNNRFLAERTGGTYSTLKVQPAELEDSGVYFCASSQDLYFTLNEQFFGPGTRLTVL.

This clone was detected a few times. CDR3 sequence reads: CASSPSMASGANVLTF. The CDR3 DNA, read in part, is TGTGCCAGCAGCCCCTCCATGGCCTCTGGGGCCAACGTC. The chain links TRBV7-7 to TRBJ2-6; D unresolved. The read finishes 3 residues shy of the CDR3 end, and the germline J gene is used to complete it. The germline V gene has CDR1 SSHAT and CDR2 FNYEAQ (reference sequence). Trimming shortened V by 5 bases and J by 0 bases, and 11 bases separated the two germline ends. The CDR3 sequence is 16 residues long.

This clone has a handful of counts. CDR3 in amino acids: CASSPEGQGPLPNYGYTF. CDR3 bases read: TGTGCCAGCTCACCCGAAGGACAGGGGCCATTACCCAACTATGGC. The chain links TRBV18 to TRBJ1-2; 9 bases map to TRBD1. The CDR3 goes on 3 residues after the read ends, and that part is filled in from the germline J gene. V lost 3 bases and J lost 2; bases outside the gene matches: 13. The CDR3 runs 18 residues. Germline CDR1 and CDR2: KGHSH and LQKENI.

This clone was detected a few times. The CDR3 bases that were read are TGTGCCAGCACCGACGGGGGGGCCGAGACCGGGGAG. Translating gives CASTDGGAETGE. The entire CDR3 is CASTDGGAETGELFF. J is TRBJ2-2 and V is TRBV6-2 or TRBV6-3; 8 bases line up with TRBD2. The read comes to an end 3 residues before the CDR3 does, leaving the germline J gene to fill in the end. Losses at the gene ends were 7 bases for V and 5 bases for J; bases not matched to a gene: 9. The CDR3 covers 15 residues. CDR1 MNHEY and CDR2 SVGEGT come from the germline V gene.

This clone was found many times. The DNA ends 3 residues before the CDR3 does, and the rest of the CDR3 is filled in from the germline J gene. The V gene is TRBV10-3, the J gene TRBJ2-3; D gene ambiguous. The ends were cut back, 5 bases at V and 0 bases at J, with 9 bases in the middle. The CDR3 runs to 14 residues. Germline lookup yields CDR1 ENHRY and CDR2 SYGVKD. CDR3 DNA, as far as it was read: TGTGCCATCAGTTTAACTTCTAGCACAGATACG. Its translation: CAISLTSSTDT. The entire CDR3 is CAISLTSSTDTQYF.

This clone showed up just a few times. The sequence runs out 3 residues before the end of the CDR3; the remainder is reconstructed from the germline J gene. The V and J genes are TRBV7-2 and TRBJ1-2; D is unclear. The ends were cut back, 2 bases at V and 2 bases at J, with 9 bases in the middle. CDR3 size: 14 residues. Germline lookup yields CDR1 SGHTA and CDR2 FQGNSA. The CDR3 is CASSLSPGNYGYTF. Incomplete CDR3 DNA: TGTGCCAGCAGCTTATCTCCAGGCAACTATGGC. The entire variable domain, with the rest obtained from reference TRBV7-2 and TRBJ1-2, is as follows: GAGVSQSPSNKVTEKGKDVELRCDPISGHTALYWYRQSLGQGLEFLIYFQGNSAPDKSGLPSDRFSAERTGGSVSTLTIQRTQQEDSAVYLCASSLSPGNYGYTFGSGTRLTVV.

This clone was seen repeatedly, ten times or more. From the germline J gene comes the end of the CDR3, since the read stops 3 residues before it. The rearrangement links TRBV28 to TRBJ1-6, with a possible D match to TRBD1 (6 bases). The CDR3 loop spans 17 amino acids. Germline V CDR1 and CDR2: MDHEN, SYDVKM. Deletions cut 2 bases from V and 0 bases from J, with 11 bases between. CDR3 loop: CASSLSGGFSYNSPLHF. CDR3 bases read: TGTGCCAGCAGTTTAAGCGGGGGCTTCTCCTATAATTCACCC.

As concerns this clone: The CDR3 end is not reached by the read, which stops 3 residues before it; the germline J gene fills it in. The gene calls are TRBV7-2 and TRBJ2-5; possible D gene TRBD2, 5 bases. CDR1 is SGHTA, CDR2 FQGNSA, per germline. V lost 7 bases and J 7 bases, leaving 13 bases between the germline ends. CDR3 length: 12 residues. The chain's CDR3 is CASTLNRGTQYF. The part of the CDR3 DNA that was read is TGTGCCAGCACACTCAATCGGGGGACC. The variable domain in full, completed from reference TRBV7-2 and TRBJ2-5, reads GAGVSQSPSNKVTEKGKDVELRCDPISGHTALYWYRQSLGQGLEFLIYFQGNSAPDKSGLPSDRFSAERTGGSVSTLTIQRTQQEDSAVYLCASTLNRGTQYFGPGTRLLVL.

Concerning this clone itself: The sequence runs out 3 residues before the end of the CDR3; the remainder is reconstructed from the germline J gene. This chain uses TRBV20-1 with TRBJ2-3, with 11 positions matching TRBD2. CDR3 length: 14 residues. Trimming at V came to 3 bases and at J to 1 base, leaving 0 bases not matched to a gene. Germline CDR1 and CDR2: DFQATT and SNEGSKA (reference sequence). The part of the CDR3 DNA that was read is TGCAGTGCTAGGACTAGCGGGGGCACAGATACG. This codes for CSARTSGGTDT. The whole CDR3 sequence is CSARTSGGTDTQYF.

This clone came up many times. The read stops 3 residues short of the end of the CDR3; the missing end is completed from the germline J gene. V gene TRBV3-1 (or the pseudogene TRBV3-2) combines with J gene TRBJ2-1; 9 nucleotides match TRBD2. CDR1 and CDR2 (germline): LGHDT, YNNKEL (reference sequence). V was pared by 6 bases and J by 6 bases, with 12 bases of the junction left unmatched. There are 16 residues in the CDR3. The CDR3 sequence is CASRGLGLAFCNEQFF. CDR3 DNA (partial): TGTGCCAGCAGGGGGCTTGGACTAGCGTTTTGCAATGAG.

Comments on this clone: The read terminates 3 residues ahead of where the CDR3 ends, so the germline J gene completes it. This rearrangement joins TRBV30 to TRBJ1-1; TRBD1 matches at 8 bases. This CDR3 region has 13 residues. In germline, CDR1 is GTSNPN, CDR2 SVGIG (reference sequence). V trimming: 5 bases; J trimming: 4 bases; junction bases outside the gene matches: 6. The CDR3 sequence is CAWDRGGGTEAFF. The CDR3 bases that were read are TGTGCCTGGGACAGGGGAGGGGGCACTGAA.

This clone has a handful of counts. The CDR3 bases that were read are TGTGCCAGTAGGGTTCTGAGCTATGGC. It yields the protein CASRVLSYG. The whole CDR3 protein is CASRVLSYGYTF. This rearrangement joins TRBV6-2 or TRBV6-3 to TRBJ1-2, with unresolved D. The read is 3 residues too short to cover the CDR3 end, so that end is filled in from the germline J gene. Per germline, CDR1 MNHEY and CDR2 SVGEGT. This CDR3 spans 12 amino acids. Trimming took 9 bases from V and 4 from J, leaving 12 bases between them.

The CDR3 DNA, read in part, is TGTGCCAGTAGGTTCGAGGGGCTGGGTGGGGCCAACGTC. Its translation: CASRFEGLGGANV. In full, the CDR3 reads CASRFEGLGGANVLTF. The J gene is TRBJ2-6, the V gene TRBV19; D may match TRBD1 or TRBD2 (5 bases each). The observed sequence ends 3 residues before the CDR3 terminus, with the missing tail filled in from the germline J gene. This CDR3 is built from 16 residues. The ends were cut back, 6 bases at V and 3 bases at J, with 15 bases in the middle. Germline CDR1 and CDR2: LNHDA and SQIVND (reference sequence). The full variable domain, with the rest looked up from reference TRBV19 and TRBJ2-6, is DGGITQSPKYLFRKEGQNVTLSCEQNLNHDAMYWYRQDPGQGLRLIYYSQIVNDFQKGDIAEGYSVSREKKESFPLTVTSAQKNPTAFYLCASRFEGLGGANVLTFGAGSRLTVL.

This clone was seen only a few times. The DNA ends 3 residues before the CDR3 does, and the rest of the CDR3 is filled in from the germline J gene. V gene TRBV18 combines with J gene TRBJ2-2, with D perhaps matching TRBD2 (5 bases). CDR1 and CDR2 (germline): KGHSH, LQKENI. CDR3 size: 15 residues. The ends were cut back, 8 bases at V and 3 bases at J, with 16 bases in the middle. CDR3 region: CASRKADRDTGELFF. CDR3 bases read: TGTGCCAGCCGGAAAGCGGATCGGGACACCGGGGAG. The entire variable domain, with the rest obtained from reference TRBV18 and TRBJ2-2, is as follows: NAGVMQNPRHLVRRRGQEARLRCSPMKGHSHVYWYRQLPEEGLKFMVYLQKENIIDESGMPKERFSAEFPKEGPSILRIQQVVRGDSAAYFCASRKADRDTGELFFGEGSRLTVL.

This clone appeared many times. The read is 3 residues too short to cover the CDR3 end, so that end is filled in from the germline J gene. The chain couples TRBV29-1 to TRBJ2-3; TRBD2 matches 16 bases. CDR1 SQVTM and CDR2 ANQGSEA come from the germline V gene. This CDR3 spans 15 amino acids. The V gene end was trimmed by 5 bases and the J gene end by 5 bases; junction bases not matched to a gene: 4. Incomplete CDR3 DNA: TGCAGCGTTTCCGGGACTAGCGGGGGGGTAGATACG. It is translated as CSVSGTSGGVDT. The entire CDR3 reads CSVSGTSGGVDTQYF.

This clone was detected a few times. The read terminates 3 residues before the CDR3 end, so the remaining end is supplied by the germline J gene. The gene calls are TRBV19 and TRBJ1-5; TRBD1 might be the D (6 bases). The germline CDR1 and CDR2 sequences are LNHDA and SQIVND (reference sequence). V lost 5 bases and J lost 6, with 14 bases in between. The CDR3 is 14 amino acids. The CDR3 bases that were read are TGTGCCAGTAGTTTCAACAGGGCGGGTCAGCCC. Encoded protein: CASSFNRAGQP. Given in full, the CDR3 is CASSFNRAGQPQHF.

Regarding this clone: The read ends 3 residues before the CDR3 terminus; that terminus is restored from the germline J gene. J is TRBJ1-5 and V is TRBV7-2; perhaps TRBD1 as D (5 bases). The V and J ends lost 5 bases and 6 bases respectively, with 14 bases between them. There are 14 residues in the CDR3. Germline values: CDR1 SGHTA, CDR2 FQGNSA. The CDR3 loop reads CASSSGRGVQPQHF. The sequenced part of the CDR3 DNA is TGTGCCAGCAGCAGCGGGAGGGGAGTTCAGCCC.

About this clone: The CDR3 extends 3 residues past the end of the read, so its final part is completed from the germline J gene. The chain couples TRBV5-1 to TRBJ2-5; no clear D gene. This CDR3 is built from 16 residues. Germline CDR1 reads SGHRS; CDR2 reads YFSETQ. Trimming took off 0 bases at V and 0 bases at J, with 12 bases between the two ends. CDR3 sequence reads: CASSLGATNNQETQYF. Partial CDR3 DNA: TGCGCCAGCAGCTTGGGGGCAACCAACAACCAAGAGACC.

In its sample, this clone was seen a few times. The read falls 3 residues short of the CDR3 end, and the missing part is taken from the germline J gene. The V call is TRBV7-2, the J call TRBJ2-3, with 7 bases that match TRBD2. This CDR3 spans 16 amino acids. Germline V gene data show CDR1 as SGHTA and CDR2 as FQGNSA. Unmatched junction bases numbered 3, after V lost 0 bases and J lost 0 bases. The part of the CDR3 DNA that was read is TGTGCCAGCAGCTTAGCGGCGGGGGTAAGCACAGATACG. Protein sequence: CASSLAAGVSTDT. The entire CDR3 sequence reads CASSLAAGVSTDTQYF.

The sample holds a few counts of this clone. The read gets to within 3 residues of the CDR3 end, and the germline J gene fills in the rest. The rearrangement joins TRBV5-1 to TRBJ2-1; 11 positions match TRBD2. The length of the CDR3 is 17 residues. V was pared by 7 bases and J by 4 bases, with 13 bases of the junction left unmatched. Germline CDR1 is SGHRS and CDR2 is YFSETQ. CDR3 bases read: TGCGCCAGCGCGCCCTCCCCTCTAGCGGGGGGTTACAATGAG. This codes for CASAPSPLAGGYNE. The entire CDR3 is CASAPSPLAGGYNEQFF.

Incomplete CDR3 DNA: TGCGCCAGCAGTGATGGGGGGGGCGGGCAAGAGACC. This encodes CASSDGGGGQET. The complete CDR3 reads CASSDGGGGQETQYF. This chain uses TRBV10-2 with TRBJ2-5, with a weak D call TRBD2 (7 bases). The CDR3 end is not reached by the read, which stops 3 residues before it; the germline J gene fills it in. The CDR3 runs 15 residues. Germline V gives CDR1 WSHSY, CDR2 SAAADI. Trimming stripped 3 bases from V and 2 bases from J, with 13 bases between.